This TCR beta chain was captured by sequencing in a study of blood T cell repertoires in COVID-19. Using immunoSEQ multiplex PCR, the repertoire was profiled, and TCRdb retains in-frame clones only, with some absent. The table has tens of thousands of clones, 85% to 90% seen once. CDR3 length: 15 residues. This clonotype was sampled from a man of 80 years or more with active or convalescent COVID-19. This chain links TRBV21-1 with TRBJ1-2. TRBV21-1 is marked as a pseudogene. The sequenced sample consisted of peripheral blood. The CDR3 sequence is CASSSDGGVSCGYTF. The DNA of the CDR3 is TGTGCCAGCAGCTCAGACGGGGGGGTTAGCTGCGGCTACACCTTC.